The 32 T cell receptor beta chains below all came from one sample that was sequenced in a study of cytomegalovirus exposure and HLA in healthy donors. In the PCR, 60 Vbeta and 13 Jbeta primers were used. The assay was immunoSEQ multiplex PCR, and TCRdb's table has in-frame clones only and misses some. The data contain about 150,000 clones, more than 60% of them singletons. Material: PBMCs. The receptors derive from a woman in her sixties or seventies in good health and CMV-seronegative.

This clone was detected a few times. The chain is built from TRBV9 and TRBJ2-7; perhaps TRBD2 as D (5 bases). This CDR3 is 15 amino acids long. From germline, CDR1 is SGDLS and CDR2 YYNGEE. Trimming pared 1 base from V and 0 bases from J, leaving 11 bases between. DNA of the CDR3: TGTGCCAGCAGCGTAAACAGCGGCAGCTCCTACGAGCAGTACTTC. It encodes CASSVNSGSSYEQYF.

V gene TRBV4-3 combines with J gene TRBJ2-1, with TRBD2 matching over 8 bases. Germline assignment: CDR1 LGHNA and CDR2 YSLEER. With 1 base clipped from V and 9 bases from J, the junction kept 11 bases outside the gene matches. The CDR3 covers 16 residues. The CDR3 reads CASSQVAGGRVGEQFF. The CDR3 region has the DNA TGCGCCAGCAGCCAAGTGGCGGGGGGCCGAGTCGGTGAGCAGTTCTTC.

This chain uses TRBV7-2 with TRBJ2-1; 7 positions match TRBD2. V shed 4 bases, J shed 4 bases, and the junction held 10 bases outside the gene matches. Per the germline V gene, CDR1 is SGHTA and CDR2 is FQGNSA. CDR3 length: 16 amino acids. The CDR3 sequence is CASSYLVRGGYNEQFF. The CDR3 nucleotides are TGTGCCAGCAGCTACCTTGTAAGGGGAGGGTACAATGAGCAGTTCTTC.

J is TRBJ1-2 and V is TRBV2; D may be TRBD1 (6 bases). This CDR3 contains 11 residues. Germline V gene sequence: CDR1 SNHLY, CDR2 FYNNEI. V was cut by 6 bases and J by 12 bases, with 14 bases left in between. CDR3 in amino acids: CASSPNRDHTF. In DNA, the CDR3 is TGTGCCAGCAGCCCCAACAGGGACCACACCTTC.

The rearrangement links TRBV5-1 to TRBJ2-7; 8 positions match TRBD1. In germline, CDR1 is SGHRS, CDR2 YFSETQ. The length of the CDR3 is 12 residues. V was pared by 3 bases and J by 6 bases, with 2 bases of the junction left unmatched. This CDR3 reads CASSSTGGEQYF. The DNA for the CDR3 is TGCGCCAGCAGCTCCACAGGGGGCGAGCAGTACTTC.

In its sample, this clone was seen a few times. The CDR3 nucleotides read TGTGCCACCAGCAGAGGGATACACGGGACAGACTCTGGAAACACCATATATTTT. Translating gives CATSRGIHGTDSGNTIYF. The chain has TRBV15 and TRBJ1-3; 7 bases line up with TRBD1. The germline V gene encodes CDR1 LNHNV and CDR2 YYDKDF (reference sequence). The CDR3 runs to 18 residues. Unmatched junction bases numbered 9, after V lost 1 base and J lost 0 bases.

This chain uses TRBV28 with TRBJ2-5, with TRBD2 as a possible D gene (6 bases). V was shortened by 5 bases and J by 1 base, with 14 bases between the two germline ends. The CDR3 is made up of 15 amino acids. CDR1 is MDHEN and CDR2 is SYDVKM in the germline V gene. CDR3 sequence (DNA): TGTGCCAGCAGTCCTGGAGGGCGGTCCCAAGAGACCCAGTACTTC. This translates into CASSPGGRSQETQYF.

This clone is a singleton in its sample. J is TRBJ2-3 and V is TRBV7-2; the match to TRBD2 covers 14 bases. V was pared by 5 bases and J by 4 bases, with 5 bases of the junction left unmatched. Germline values: CDR1 SGHTA, CDR2 FQGNSA. This CDR3 is 16 amino acids long. Here the CDR3 DNA reads TGTGCCAGCAGCCCGACTAGCGGGAGGGCCGCAGATACGCAGTATTTT. Translation: CASSPTSGRAADTQYF.

The V call is TRBV6-1, the J call TRBJ1-6; D ambiguous. The CDR3 length is 14 residues. The V end lost 0 bases, the J end lost 10 bases, and 10 bases lay between the germline ends. CDR1 and CDR2 from the germline V gene are MNHNS and SASEGT. The CDR3 reads CASSEAPAGSPLHF. CDR3 DNA sequence: TGTGCCAGCAGTGAAGCCCCGGCGGGCTCACCCCTCCACTTT.

This clone came up a few times. The chain is built from TRBV11-1 and TRBJ1-1; D remains unclear. The germline V gene encodes CDR1 SGHAT and CDR2 FQDESV (reference sequence). V lost 5 bases to trimming and J lost 1 base, with 11 bases between them. The CDR3 totals 14 residues. The CDR3 DNA is TGTGCCAGCAGCCCCGAGGTGAAGAACACTGAAGCTTTCTTT. It translates to CASSPEVKNTEAFF.

This chain connects TRBV19 to TRBJ1-2, with 12 bases that match TRBD1. CDR3 length: 15 amino acids. Looked up from germline, CDR1 is LNHDA and CDR2 is SQIVND (reference sequence). V shed 6 bases, J shed 4 bases, and the junction held 6 bases outside the gene matches. DNA of the CDR3: TGTGCCAGTAGCAGGGACAGGGGGCCCTCCTATGGCTACACCTTC. The encoded protein is CASSRDRGPSYGYTF.

The chain links TRBV28 to TRBJ1-2; 7 positions match TRBD1. This CDR3 contains 12 residues. CDR1 is MDHEN, CDR2 SYDVKM, per germline. The ends lost 8 bases at V and 6 bases at J; junction bases unmatched: 6. The CDR3 here is CASFNRGNGYTF. The CDR3 coding sequence is TGTGCCAGCTTTAACAGGGGCAATGGCTACACCTTC.

The chain links TRBV2 to TRBJ2-5, with TRBD2 matching 9 bases. This CDR3 is 15 amino acids long. J lost 2 bases, V lost 2 bases, and 3 bases had no gene match. Germline values: CDR1 SNHLY, CDR2 FYNNEI. The CDR3 protein is CASSESLAGQETQYF. CDR3 nucleotide sequence: TGTGCCAGCAGTGAATCCCTAGCGGGGCAAGAGACCCAGTACTTC.

The rearrangement uses TRBV5-5 and TRBJ1-1; TRBD1 matches at 9 bases. The CDR3 is made up of 13 amino acids. CDR1 and CDR2 from the germline V gene are SGHKS and YYEKEE (reference sequence). Trimming took 4 bases from V and 5 from J; bases not matched to a gene: 3. The CDR3 spells CASSGTGKTEAFF. For the CDR3, the DNA is TGTGCCAGCAGCGGGACAGGGAAAACTGAAGCTTTCTTT.

This chain uses TRBV28 with TRBJ2-3; 13 positions agree with TRBD2. J gave up 5 bases and V 3 bases, and 5 bases lay outside the gene matches. CDR1 is MDHEN and CDR2 is SYDVKM in the germline V gene. The CDR3 runs to 16 residues. DNA for the CDR3: TGTGCCAGCAGTTTGGGGACTAGCGGGAAGGTAGATACGCAGTATTTT. Protein sequence: CASSLGTSGKVDTQYF.

The CDR3: CASSPGLTAKLDTQYF. CDR3 nucleotides: TGTGCCAGCAGCCCCGGACTGACCGCGAAACTAGATACGCAGTATTTT. This chain joins TRBV9 and TRBJ2-3, with D maybe TRBD2 (5 bases). Per the germline V gene, CDR1 is SGDLS and CDR2 is YYNGEE. With 4 bases removed from V and 5 bases from J, the gap between germline ends came to 20 bases. The CDR3 is made up of 16 amino acids.

This chain uses TRBV6-5 with TRBJ2-1; TRBD2 aligns across 9 bases. The J segment lost 6 bases and the V segment lost 6 bases, leaving 9 bases of the junction unmatched. The CDR3 covers 15 residues. The germline CDR1 and CDR2 sequences are MNHEY and SVGAGI. CDR3 DNA sequence: TGTGCCAGCAGCTATACTAGCGGGCCCCCCAATGAGCAGTTCTTC. Its translation is CASSYTSGPPNEQFF.

This chain joins TRBV27 and TRBJ1-1, with 11 bases aligning to TRBD1. CDR3 length: 16 amino acids. V trimming: 2 bases; J trimming: 6 bases; junction bases outside the gene matches: 8. CDR1 MNHEY and CDR2 SMNVEV come from the germline V gene (reference sequence). In DNA form, the CDR3 reads TGTGCCAGCAGTTTAAGGGGGACAGGGGGTGTTGCTGAAGCTTTCTTT. It codes for CASSLRGTGGVAEAFF.

This clone has just a few counts. Here the CDR3 DNA reads TGTGCCAGCAGCCCACGGACAGGGGGCGGTGGCTACACCTTC. Translated: CASSPRTGGGGYTF. The rearrangement joins TRBV9 to TRBJ1-2, with 11 bases matching TRBD1. The germline V gene encodes CDR1 SGDLS and CDR2 YYNGEE. Germline trimming cut 4 bases from V and 7 bases from J; bases unmatched to any gene: 6. The CDR3 contains 14 residues.

The chain has TRBV5-4 and TRBJ2-5; the D is unclear. The V end was cut by 0 bases, the J end by 5 bases, with 5 bases between. This CDR3 contains 12 residues. Per germline, CDR1 SGHNT and CDR2 YYREEE (reference sequence). CDR3 region: CASSLVHETQYF. CDR3 bases: TGTGCCAGCAGCTTGGTACATGAGACCCAGTACTTC. Supplemented by reference TRBV5-4 and TRBJ2-5, the full variable domain reads ETGVTQSPTHLIKTRGQQVTLRCSSQSGHNTVSWYQQALGQGPQFIFQYYREEENGRGNFPPRFSGLQFPNYSSELNVNALELDDSALYLCASSLVHETQYFGPGTRLLVL.

The table lists this clone with a few counts. The chain couples TRBV7-9 to TRBJ2-3; 10 nucleotides line up with TRBD2. Germline assignment: CDR1 SEHNR and CDR2 FQNEAQ (reference sequence). Trimming at V came to 5 bases and at J to 3 bases, leaving 8 bases not matched to a gene. This CDR3 has 16 residues. CDR3 residues: CASSERGGRVTDTQYF. The CDR3 DNA reads TGTGCCAGCAGCGAGCGGGGGGGCCGCGTTACAGATACGCAGTATTTT.

About this clone itself: Within the sample, other DNA sequences also encode this same CDR3. The chain employs TRBV5-5 and TRBJ1-2; the D gene is possibly TRBD1 (5 bases). Trimming stripped 0 bases from V and 0 bases from J, with 9 bases between. CDR1 is SGHKS and CDR2 is YYEKEE in the germline V gene (reference sequence). The CDR3 totals 15 residues. CDR3: CASSLGDRANYGYTF. The CDR3 DNA reads as TGTGCCAGCAGCTTGGGAGACAGAGCTAACTATGGCTACACCTTC.

The chain has TRBV6-4 and TRBJ1-6; D gene ambiguous. Looked up from germline, CDR1 is MRHNA and CDR2 is SNTAGT. Trimming removed 0 bases at V and 1 base at J, with 4 bases between. The CDR3 is 15 amino acids. The CDR3 nucleotides are TGTGCCAGCAGTGACTCGACATCCTATAATTCACCCCTCCACTTT. Encoded protein: CASSDSTSYNSPLHF.

This sequence joins TRBV29-1 and TRBJ1-1; 11 nucleotides agree with TRBD1. CDR3 length: 14 residues. The junction had 7 bases not matched to a gene; V was cut back by 5 bases and J by 5 bases. CDR1 and CDR2 from the germline V gene are SQVTM and ANQGSEA. The chain's CDR3 is CSVRTGTGGTEAFF. The CDR3 DNA follows: TGCAGCGTTCGGACCGGGACAGGGGGGACTGAAGCTTTCTTT.

V gene TRBV28 combines with J gene TRBJ1-4; the match to TRBD1 covers 10 bases. Losses at the gene ends were 4 bases for V and 8 bases for J; bases not matched to a gene: 7. This CDR3 region has 15 residues. Germline values: CDR1 MDHEN, CDR2 SYDVKM. CDR3 DNA sequence: TGTGCCAGCAGTTCGGGACAGGGGACGTTCGAAAAACTGTTTTTT. Translating it yields CASSSGQGTFEKLFF.

The rearrangement joins TRBV27 to TRBJ2-3; the match to TRBD2 covers 11 bases. After removal of 5 bases from V and 8 bases from J, the junction contained 12 bases not matched to a gene. In germline, CDR1 is MNHEY, CDR2 SMNVEV (reference sequence). CDR3 size: 16 residues. DNA for the CDR3: TGTGCCAGCAGTATACTAGCGGGAGCGGCGCCGGGTACGCAGTATTTT. Translating gives CASSILAGAAPGTQYF.

The CDR3 is CASLPGASGVLGNEQFF. CDR3 sequence (DNA): TGTGCCAGCCTCCCCGGGGCTAGCGGGGTATTAGGGAATGAGCAGTTCTTC. The V gene is TRBV27, the J gene TRBJ2-1, with 9 bases lining up with TRBD2. CDR1 MNHEY and CDR2 SMNVEV come from the germline V gene (reference sequence). J was trimmed by 7 bases and V by 8 bases; bases with no gene match: 18. The CDR3 length is 17 residues.

In this sample, this clone turned up once. This chain connects TRBV7-6 to TRBJ1-3; 7 bases align to TRBD1. The CDR3 length is 16 residues. Trimming cost V 6 bases and J 5 bases; bases outside gene matches: 13. From germline, CDR1 is SGHVS and CDR2 FNYEAQ. CDR3 DNA: TGTGCCAGCAGTTTATCCCCTGCGGGACAGCGAAACACCATATATTTT. Its translation is CASSLSPAGQRNTIYF.

The V and J genes are TRBV15 and TRBJ2-1; D is possibly TRBD2 (5 bases). V shed 9 bases and J shed 0 bases, with 12 bases lying between them. The CDR3 is 14 residues long. Germline V gene lookup returns CDR1 LNHNV and CDR2 YYDKDF (reference sequence). The CDR3 DNA reads TGTGCCACAACGGACTCAAGCTCCTACAATGAGCAGTTCTTC. This translates into CATTDSSSYNEQFF.

The rearrangement links TRBV14 to TRBJ1-2, with unresolved D. The CDR3 has 14 residues. Germline lookup yields CDR1 SGHDN and CDR2 FVKESK. V was shortened by 4 bases and J by 0 bases, with 9 bases between the two germline ends. The CDR3: CASSPGISNYGYTF. In nucleotides, the CDR3 is TGTGCCAGCAGCCCAGGAATTTCTAACTATGGCTACACCTTC.

This rearrangement joins TRBV5-1 to TRBJ1-6; TRBD1 agrees at 8 bases. Per germline, CDR1 SGHRS and CDR2 YFSETQ. The V gene end was trimmed by 3 bases and the J gene end by 0 bases; junction bases not matched to a gene: 2. The CDR3 is 16 amino acids. CDR3 nucleotide sequence: TGCGCCAGCAGCTGGACAGGGAGCTCCTATAATTCACCCCTCCACTTT. This translates into CASSWTGSSYNSPLHF.

Many counts were recorded for this clone. The rearrangement uses TRBV7-2 and TRBJ1-3; the match to TRBD1 covers 7 bases. The CDR3 is 14 residues long. Germline values: CDR1 SGHTA, CDR2 FQGNSA. J lost 4 bases, V lost 5 bases, and 5 bases had no gene match. CDR3 DNA: TGTGCCAGCAGCCCGACAGGGTTCGGAAACACCATATATTTT. Translated, it gives CASSPTGFGNTIYF.